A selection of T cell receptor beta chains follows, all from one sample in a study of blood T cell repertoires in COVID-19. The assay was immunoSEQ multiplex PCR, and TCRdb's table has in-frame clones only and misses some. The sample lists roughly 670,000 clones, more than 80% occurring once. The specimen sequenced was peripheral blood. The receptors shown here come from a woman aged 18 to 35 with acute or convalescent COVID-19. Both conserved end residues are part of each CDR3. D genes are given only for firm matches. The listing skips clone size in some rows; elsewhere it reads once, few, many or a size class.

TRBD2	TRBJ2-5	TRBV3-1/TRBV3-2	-	TGTGCCAGCAGCCAAGATGGGGCTAGCGGGGGGGTGGAGACCCAGTACTTC	CASSQDGASGGVETQYF
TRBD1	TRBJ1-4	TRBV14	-	TGTGCCAGCAGCCCCTGGACAGGGGCCTTTAATGAAAAACTGTTTTTT	CASSPWTGAFNEKLFF
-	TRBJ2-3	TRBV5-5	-	TGTGCCCCTCTGGGCATACTTACAGATACGCAGTATTTT	CAPLGILTDTQYF
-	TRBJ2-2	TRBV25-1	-	TGTGCCAGCAGTGAATCGAGCCCCACCGGGGAGCTGTTTTTT	CASSESSPTGELFF
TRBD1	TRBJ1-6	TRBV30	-	TGTGCCTCCAACCGAGGGACAGTGCTATTTTCACCCCTCCACTTT	CASNRGTVLFSPLHF
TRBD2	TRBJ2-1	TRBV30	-	TGTGCCTGGAGTGTAGACCGGACTAGCGGGGGGGTCGGGAATGAGCAGTTCTTC	CAWSVDRTSGGVGNEQFF
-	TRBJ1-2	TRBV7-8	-	TGTGCCAGCAGCTTGCTAGGGCAGGGAGGAGGACATGGCTACACCTTC	CASSLLGQGGGHGYTF
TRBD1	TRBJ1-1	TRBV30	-	TGTGCCTGGGCGTCACAGGGGACCACTGAAGCTTTCTTT	CAWASQGTTEAFF
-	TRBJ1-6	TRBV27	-	TGTGCCAGCAGTTTGTCGGGGACAACTAATTCACCCCTCCACTTT	CASSLSGTTNSPLHF
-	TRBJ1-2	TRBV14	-	TGTGCCAGCAGCCAAGGTATCCAGGCAGGGAGGGACGGCTACACCTTC	CASSQGIQAGRDGYTF
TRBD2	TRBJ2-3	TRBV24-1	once	TGTGCCACCAGTGAGACTGGACTAGCAACAGATACGCAGTATTTT	CATSETGLATDTQYF
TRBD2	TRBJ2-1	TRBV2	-	TGTGCCAGCAGTGACGGGGGGGCCTACAATGAGCAGTTCTTC	CASSDGGAYNEQFF
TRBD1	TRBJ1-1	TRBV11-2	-	TGTGCCAGCAGCTTAGGGTACAGGGGGACTGAAGCTTTCTTT	CASSLGYRGTEAFF
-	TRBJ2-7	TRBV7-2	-	TGTGCCAGCACGGGACTTGTCCACGAGCAGTACTTC	CASTGLVHEQYF